This is a list of T cell receptor beta chains from one sample in a study of OX40 agonist ivuxolimab in advanced cancers. Libraries were prepared by immunoSEQ multiplex PCR; TCRdb keeps only in-frame clonotypes and omits some of them. This table has about 78,000 clones, around 80% appearing once. Sequenced material: CD4+ or CD8+ T cells sorted from blood, taken in a trial of the OX40 agonist ivuxolimab. Receptors were obtained from an adult with an advanced solid tumor such as melanoma, head and neck, liver or kidney cancer. CDR3s include the opening cysteine and the closing phenylalanine or tryptophan. The order of the fields is clone size, D gene, J gene, V gene, CDR3 protein, CDR3 DNA. The D gene is left open where the match is weak. Not every row has a clone size; where given, it reads once, few, many or a size class.

clone size: -
D gene: TRBD1
J gene: TRBJ1-2
V gene: TRBV19
CDR3 protein: CASSRDSLYGYTF
CDR3 DNA: TGTGCCAGTAGCCGGGACAGCCTCTATGGCTACACCTTC

clone size: -
D gene: -
J gene: TRBJ2-1
V gene: TRBV6-1
CDR3 protein: CASRPGSMVNEQFF
CDR3 DNA: TGTGCCAGCAGGCCCGGGAGTATGGTTAACGAGCAGTTCTTC

clone size: -
D gene: TRBD1
J gene: TRBJ1-2
V gene: TRBV5-1
CDR3 protein: CASRPGQGDSGYTF
CDR3 DNA: TGCGCCAGCAGGCCGGGACAGGGAGATAGCGGCTACACCTTC

clone size: -
D gene: -
J gene: TRBJ1-3
V gene: TRBV2
CDR3 protein: CASGYSGNTIYF
CDR3 DNA: TGTGCCAGCGGATACTCTGGAAACACCATATATTTT

clone size: -
D gene: -
J gene: TRBJ2-5
V gene: TRBV7-3
CDR3 protein: CASSLSPLGTQYF
CDR3 DNA: TGTGCCAGCAGCTTAAGTCCCCTGGGGACCCAGTACTTC

clone size: -
D gene: -
J gene: TRBJ1-2
V gene: TRBV19
CDR3 protein: CASSPRTANYGYTF
CDR3 DNA: TGTGCCAGTAGTCCTCGGACAGCTAACTATGGCTACACCTTC

clone size: -
D gene: TRBD1
J gene: TRBJ2-1
V gene: TRBV28
CDR3 protein: CASSLEGAWRQGYNEQFF
CDR3 DNA: TGTGCCAGCAGTTTAGAGGGAGCTTGGAGACAGGGCTACAATGAGCAGTTCTTC

clone size: once
D gene: TRBD2
J gene: TRBJ2-3
V gene: TRBV6-5
CDR3 protein: CASSSTSGGSDTQYF
CDR3 DNA: TGTGCCAGCAGTTCCACTAGCGGGGGATCAGATACGCAGTATTTT

clone size: -
D gene: TRBD1
J gene: TRBJ2-3
V gene: TRBV19
CDR3 protein: CASTVRQGSTDTQYF
CDR3 DNA: TGTGCCAGTACTGTCCGACAGGGAAGCACAGATACGCAGTATTTT

clone size: -
D gene: -
J gene: TRBJ1-2
V gene: TRBV5-4
CDR3 protein: CASSYQGGYTF
CDR3 DNA: TGTGCCAGCAGTTACCAGGGGGGCTACACCTTC

clone size: -
D gene: TRBD2
J gene: TRBJ2-2
V gene: TRBV9
CDR3 protein: CASSVGLAGVLNTGELFF
CDR3 DNA: TGTGCCAGCAGCGTAGGGCTAGCGGGAGTCTTGAACACCGGGGAGCTGTTTTTT

clone size: -
D gene: -
J gene: TRBJ2-1
V gene: TRBV28
CDR3 protein: CASSLLTSRGNEQFF
CDR3 DNA: TGTGCCAGCAGTTTATTAACTAGCCGGGGGAATGAGCAGTTCTTC

clone size: -
D gene: -
J gene: TRBJ1-3
V gene: TRBV6-5
CDR3 protein: CASSRDRASGNTIYF
CDR3 DNA: TGTGCCAGCAGCCGAGACAGAGCCTCTGGAAACACCATATATTTT

clone size: -
D gene: TRBD1
J gene: TRBJ2-5
V gene: TRBV11-3
CDR3 protein: CASSLGQQETQYF
CDR3 DNA: TGTGCCAGCAGCTTGGGACAGCAAGAGACCCAGTACTTC

clone size: -
D gene: TRBD1
J gene: TRBJ2-3
V gene: TRBV9
CDR3 protein: CASSVEDRADTQYF
CDR3 DNA: TGTGCCAGCAGCGTAGAAGACAGGGCTGATACGCAGTATTTT

clone size: -
D gene: TRBD2
J gene: TRBJ2-3
V gene: TRBV4-1
CDR3 protein: CASTPLSVAGGGTDTQYF
CDR3 DNA: TGCGCCAGCACGCCACTTTCTGTAGCGGGGGGGGGCACAGATACGCAGTATTTT

clone size: few
D gene: TRBD1
J gene: TRBJ1-2
V gene: TRBV7-2
CDR3 protein: CASNDRVPRGGYTF
CDR3 DNA: TGTGCCAGCAACGACAGGGTGCCCCGCGGCGGCTACACCTTC

clone size: -
D gene: TRBD1
J gene: TRBJ1-5
V gene: TRBV30
CDR3 protein: CAWSWDRDQPQHF
CDR3 DNA: TGTGCCTGGAGTTGGGACAGAGATCAGCCCCAGCATTTT

clone size: -
D gene: TRBD1
J gene: TRBJ2-2
V gene: TRBV6-1
CDR3 protein: CASRRTGGDTGELFF
CDR3 DNA: TGTGCCAGCAGACGGACAGGGGGAGACACCGGGGAGCTGTTTTTT

clone size: once
D gene: -
J gene: TRBJ2-7
V gene: TRBV29-1
CDR3 protein: CSVVPYEQYF
CDR3 DNA: TGCAGCGTTGTACCCTACGAGCAGTACTTC

clone size: -
D gene: TRBD1
J gene: TRBJ2-7
V gene: TRBV7-2
CDR3 protein: CASSRQGGYEQYF
CDR3 DNA: TGTGCCAGCAGCCGACAGGGGGGCTACGAGCAGTACTTC

clone size: few
D gene: -
J gene: TRBJ1-1
V gene: TRBV5-1
CDR3 protein: CASSRVGTEAFF
CDR3 DNA: TGCGCCAGCAGTCGGGTGGGCACTGAAGCTTTCTTT

clone size: -
D gene: -
J gene: TRBJ1-2
V gene: TRBV4-3
CDR3 protein: CASSHTGHSYGYTF
CDR3 DNA: TGCGCCAGCAGCCACACGGGACACTCGTATGGCTACACCTTC

clone size: -
D gene: -
J gene: TRBJ1-2
V gene: TRBV2
CDR3 protein: CASMRREGDGYTF
CDR3 DNA: TGTGCCAGCATGCGGCGTGAGGGGGATGGCTACACCTTC

clone size: few
D gene: TRBD1
J gene: TRBJ1-1
V gene: TRBV9
CDR3 protein: CASSVGGTAKPNTEAFF
CDR3 DNA: TGTGCCAGCAGCGTAGGTGGGACAGCTAAGCCGAACACTGAAGCTTTCTTT

clone size: -
D gene: -
J gene: TRBJ2-2
V gene: TRBV7-2
CDR3 protein: CASSKARVLTGELFF
CDR3 DNA: TGTGCCAGCAGTAAAGCAAGGGTTCTGACCGGGGAGCTGTTTTTT

clone size: few
D gene: TRBD2
J gene: TRBJ2-1
V gene: TRBV9
CDR3 protein: CASSVDLAGGRHEQFF
CDR3 DNA: TGTGCCAGCAGCGTAGATTTGGCGGGGGGACGGCATGAGCAGTTCTTC

clone size: -
D gene: TRBD2
J gene: TRBJ2-3
V gene: TRBV5-5
CDR3 protein: CASSDSQLAGLTDTQYF
CDR3 DNA: TGTGCCAGCAGCGACTCCCAGCTAGCGGGTCTCACAGATACGCAGTATTTT

clone size: -
D gene: TRBD1
J gene: TRBJ2-1
V gene: TRBV5-6
CDR3 protein: CASSFIGTGGLDEQFF
CDR3 DNA: TGTGCCAGCAGCTTTATCGGGACAGGGGGCTTAGATGAGCAGTTCTTC

clone size: -
D gene: TRBD2
J gene: TRBJ2-2
V gene: TRBV9
CDR3 protein: CASRGTSGKGGELFF
CDR3 DNA: TGTGCCAGCAGAGGAACTAGCGGGAAAGGCGGGGAGCTGTTTTTT

clone size: -
D gene: -
J gene: TRBJ1-2
V gene: TRBV9
CDR3 protein: CASSSRGTYGYTF
CDR3 DNA: TGTGCCAGCAGCTCCCGTGGAACCTATGGCTACACCTTC

clone size: -
D gene: -
J gene: TRBJ2-1
V gene: TRBV4-2
CDR3 protein: CASSRQAGDEQFF
CDR3 DNA: TGTGCCAGCAGCCGACAGGCGGGAGACGAGCAGTTCTTC

clone size: -
D gene: TRBD1
J gene: TRBJ1-2
V gene: TRBV6-6
CDR3 protein: CASSQGAGYTF
CDR3 DNA: TGTGCCAGCAGTCAGGGGGCTGGCTACACCTTC

clone size: -
D gene: TRBD1
J gene: TRBJ1-2
V gene: TRBV6-6
CDR3 protein: CASRRDRAHYGYTF
CDR3 DNA: TGTGCCAGCAGGAGGGACAGGGCTCACTATGGCTACACCTTC

clone size: -
D gene: -
J gene: TRBJ1-1
V gene: TRBV18
CDR3 protein: CASSLGQRGNTEAFF
CDR3 DNA: TGTGCCAGCTCACTTGGACAGAGGGGGAACACTGAAGCTTTCTTT

clone size: -
D gene: TRBD1
J gene: TRBJ1-2
V gene: TRBV2
CDR3 protein: CASRLLQGAFGYTF
CDR3 DNA: TGTGCCAGCAGACTATTGCAGGGGGCCTTTGGCTACACCTTC

clone size: -
D gene: -
J gene: TRBJ1-2
V gene: TRBV7-6
CDR3 protein: CASSKGQGFFGYTF
CDR3 DNA: TGTGCCAGCAGCAAGGGCCAGGGGTTCTTTGGCTACACCTTC

clone size: -
D gene: -
J gene: TRBJ1-5
V gene: TRBV5-4
CDR3 protein: CASSQTPSNQPQHF
CDR3 DNA: TGTGCCAGCAGTCAGACACCTAGCAATCAGCCCCAGCATTTT

clone size: -
D gene: TRBD1
J gene: TRBJ2-7
V gene: TRBV29-1
CDR3 protein: CSVKDTGTGAGGQYF
CDR3 DNA: TGCAGCGTTAAGGACACCGGGACAGGGGCCGGGGGGCAGTACTTC

clone size: once
D gene: TRBD2
J gene: TRBJ2-1
V gene: TRBV7-9
CDR3 protein: CASSLGTSRFDEQFF
CDR3 DNA: TGTGCCAGCAGCTTAGGGACTAGTCGGTTCGATGAGCAGTTCTTC

clone size: -
D gene: -
J gene: TRBJ2-5
V gene: TRBV29-1
CDR3 protein: CSGRAMETQYF
CDR3 DNA: TGCAGTGGACGGGCCATGGAGACCCAGTACTTC